This TCR beta chain was captured in a study of blood T cell repertoires in COVID-19. Background on the study: Some COVID-19 samples were acute and others convalescent; all came from the United States, Italy and Spain. T cells, B-cell-depleted T cells, or PBMCs supplied cDNA or gDNA.

This CDR3 comprises 13 residues. V was trimmed by 2 bases and J by 1 base, leaving 5 bases between them. Looked up from germline, CDR1 is SGHVS and CDR2 is FQNEAQ. Generated by immunoSEQ multiplex PCR, the TCRdb table keeps only in-frame clones and is missing some. The repertoire holds about 210,000 clones, 81% seen once, with more than 8.5% in the top ten. V is TRBV7-8 and J is TRBJ1-1; D is unresolved. Sequencing was performed on PBMCs or T cells enriched from blood (not recorded which). This clonotype was obtained from a woman aged 50 to 65 with acute COVID-19. The DNA of the CDR3 is TGTGCCAGCAGCTTAAATAAGAACACTGAAGCTTTCTTT. This codes for CASSLNKNTEAFF.